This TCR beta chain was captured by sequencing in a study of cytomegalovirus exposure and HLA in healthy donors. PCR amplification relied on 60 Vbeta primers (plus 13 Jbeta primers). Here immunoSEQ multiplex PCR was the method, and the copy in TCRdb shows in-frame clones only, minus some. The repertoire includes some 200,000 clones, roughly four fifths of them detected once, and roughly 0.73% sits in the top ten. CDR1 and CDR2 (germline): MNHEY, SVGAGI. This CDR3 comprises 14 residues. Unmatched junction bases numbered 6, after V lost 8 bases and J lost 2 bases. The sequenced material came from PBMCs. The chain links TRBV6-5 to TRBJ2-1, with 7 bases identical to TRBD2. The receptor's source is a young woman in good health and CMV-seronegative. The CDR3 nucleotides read TGTGCCAGCTTTGGCGGGAGTCCCTACAATGAGCAGTTCTTC. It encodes CASFGGSPYNEQFF.